This TCR beta chain came from a study of blood T cell repertoires in COVID-19 (dated by TCRdb to 2018 to 2020). Broadly, across the study: The collaborator samples originated in the United States, Italy and Spain and spanned the acute and convalescent phases of COVID-19. The prospective study material was composed of cDNA or gDNA derived from T cells, B-cell-depleted T cells, or PBMCs. Subjects who had been exposed to COVID-19, were actively infected with it, or had recovered from it provided the deeply sampled blood TCRbeta repertoires that made up the dataset. The repertoires were made available in a free public database intended to serve as a resource for research on the immune response to SARS-CoV-2. The samples were drawn from two sources: the first 160 participants of the ongoing ImmuneRACE study, and approximately 1,300 subjects contributed by 6 global collaborators. Sample metadata almost always included a de-identified subject ID, COVID-19 status, age in years and sex. Where HLA class I and class II types were available, the types were taken from metadata supplied by the sample provider, not from assay-based typing. On the study overall, not on this receptor specifically: The amount of clinical and demographic metadata varied by source and participant and was provided uncurated.

TCRbeta CDR3 regions were amplified from genomic DNA using the immunoSEQ Assay, a bias-controlled multiplex PCR. In the paper's pipeline: The number of nucleated cells in each sample was estimated from the amplification of reference gene primers within the assay. To quantify the absolute abundance of each unique TCRbeta CDR3 rearrangement, sequence reads were collapsed and filtered. For each sample, productive Simpson clonality was calculated as the square root of Simpson's diversity index across productive rearrangements. The table was pulled from immuneACCESS by TCRdb, which kept in-frame rearrangements only. Such tables lose some clones; where checked, under half of the loss comes from unresolved V genes, and the rest has no known cause. V, J and clone size were drawn from that table, and D and trimming were deduced from the DNA. This sample comprises about 20,000 clones, under 95% of them detected only once. The ten largest clones take up roughly 3.7% of the sample.

The collaborating institutions used their own protocols to collect whole blood in K2EDTA tubes. For TCRbeta analysis, collaborators shipped samples in one of three forms: frozen whole blood, isolated PBMCs, or DNA extracted from either of those sample types. In the case of this clone: Its specific antigen is unknown. Base qualities are missing; no much larger clone stands one base away.

The CDR3 measures 13 amino acids from cysteine to phenylalanine. Only the CDR3 part of the read is kept: 39 bases, read in frame from the first base. At the junction V is shortened by 10 bases and J by 8 bases; bases outside the gene matches: 11. Taken from the germline V gene, the CDR1 and CDR2 loops are ENHRY and SYGVKD. The sequence derives from a human donor in a cohort sampled during active COVID-19. The rearranged chain carries TRBV10-3 and TRBJ2-1; 7 junctional bases match TRBD2. The specimen was peripheral blood. The CDR3 loop reads CANSPGLVYEQFF. Here is the DNA: TGTGCCAACTCCCCTGGACTAGTCTATGAGCAGTTCTTC.